The subject of this entry is one T cell receptor beta chain. Its target is not known. These data are taken from a study of shared clonotypes between healthy human individuals. Overall study context: CD4 naive and CD4 memory each took three plates per donor, while CD8 naive took two and CD8 memory one.

V lost 3 bases and J lost 5, with 20 bases in between. This CDR3 comprises 17 residues. The germline V gene encodes CDR1 MNHEY and CDR2 SMNVEV (reference sequence). Study-wide points: Rarefaction analysis demonstrated incomplete sorted-subset sequencing notwithstanding large depth. Shared clonotypes: approximately 5% naive CD4, around 3.5% naive CD8, over 2% memory CD4, approximately 0.37% memory CD8.

Selected positively for CCR7 and CD45RO-negative, naive CD8 cells excluded terminally differentiated effector memory CD45RA+ cells. In the authors' workflow: ImmunoSEQ junction-only sequences lacked quality scores, so their filtering differed. The method was immunoSEQ multiplex PCR; TCRdb's version includes in-frame clones alone and lacks a portion of them. V, J and clone size are taken as reported in that table, and D and trimming were inferred from the DNA itself. The table lists hundreds of thousands of clones, 90% to 95% of them singletons, with 0.095% to 0.14% in the top ten. The sequenced sample was naive CD8+ T cells sorted from blood. The sequence derives from a woman aged 25 to 39 in good health. The chain uses TRBV27 and TRBJ2-1, with D possibly TRBD2 on 6 matching bases. As DNA, the CDR3 is TGTGCCAGCAGTTTCGATCCGTTAGGGGAGGCGGACAATGAGCAGTTCTTC. Translating it yields CASSFDPLGEADNEQFF.